This paragraph reports one TCR beta chain. Generated by immunoSEQ multiplex PCR, the TCRdb table keeps only in-frame clones and is missing some. The sample has 200,000 or so clones; 84% are singletons. The sample comes from a study of blood T cell repertoires in COVID-19. V was clipped by 5 bases and J by 4 bases; unmatched bases: 10. Germline values: CDR1 SGHAT, CDR2 FQNNGV. CDR3 length: 16 residues. The chain is built from TRBV11-2 and TRBJ2-7; 11 positions match TRBD1. Input material: peripheral blood. This clonotype was sampled from a man aged 35-49 years who had recovered from COVID-19. The CDR3 DNA reads as TGTGCCAGCAGCCTTAGGACAGGGGGCGGGGGATACGAGCAGTACTTC. Its protein is CASSLRTGGGGYEQYF.